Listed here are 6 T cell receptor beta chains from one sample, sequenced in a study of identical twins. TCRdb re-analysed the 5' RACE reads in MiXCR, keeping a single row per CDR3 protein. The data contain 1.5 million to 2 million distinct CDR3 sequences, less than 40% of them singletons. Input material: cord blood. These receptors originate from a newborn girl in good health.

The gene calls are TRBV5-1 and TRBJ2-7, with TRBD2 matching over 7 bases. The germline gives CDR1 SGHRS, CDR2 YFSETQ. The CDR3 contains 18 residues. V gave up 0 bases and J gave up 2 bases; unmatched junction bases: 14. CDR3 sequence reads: CASSLATSPRTSPYEQYF. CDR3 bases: TGCGCCAGCAGCTTGGCCACTAGTCCCCGGACTAGTCCCTACGAGCAGTACTTC.

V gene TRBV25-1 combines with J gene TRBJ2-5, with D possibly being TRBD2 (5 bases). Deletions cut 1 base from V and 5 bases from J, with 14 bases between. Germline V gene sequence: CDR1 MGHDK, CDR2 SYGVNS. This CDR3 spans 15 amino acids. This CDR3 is CASSESEGYRETQYF. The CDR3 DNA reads TGTGCCAGCAGTGAATCCGAGGGATATCGTGAGACCCAGTACTTC.

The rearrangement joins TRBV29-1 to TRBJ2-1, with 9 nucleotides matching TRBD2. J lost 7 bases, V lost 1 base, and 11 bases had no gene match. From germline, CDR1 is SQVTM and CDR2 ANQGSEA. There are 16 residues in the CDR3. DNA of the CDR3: TGCAGCGTTGAAGCTACCAGGGGACTAGCTTTTAATGAGCAGTTCTTC. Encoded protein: CSVEATRGLAFNEQFF.

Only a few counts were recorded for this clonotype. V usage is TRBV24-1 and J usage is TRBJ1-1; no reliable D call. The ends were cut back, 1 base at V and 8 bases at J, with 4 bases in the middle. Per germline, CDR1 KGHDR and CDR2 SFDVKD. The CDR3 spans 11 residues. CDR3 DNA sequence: TGTGCCACCAGTGATTTCAGGGAAGCTTTCTTT. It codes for CATSDFREAFF.

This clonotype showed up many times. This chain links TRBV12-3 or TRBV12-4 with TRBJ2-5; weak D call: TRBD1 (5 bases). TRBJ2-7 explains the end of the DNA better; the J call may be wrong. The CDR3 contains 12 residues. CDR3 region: CASSLTAGEQYF. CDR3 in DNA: TGTGCCAGCAGCCTGACAGCAGGCGAGCAGTACTTC.

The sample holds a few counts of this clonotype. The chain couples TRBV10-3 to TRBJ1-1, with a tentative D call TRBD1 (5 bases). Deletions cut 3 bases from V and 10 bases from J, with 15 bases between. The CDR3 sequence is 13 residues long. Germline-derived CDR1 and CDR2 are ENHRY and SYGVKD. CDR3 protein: CAISDHKQVGAFF. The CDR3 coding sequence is TGTGCCATCAGTGACCATAAACAGGTCGGAGCTTTCTTT.